Below, 13 T cell receptor beta chains from the same sample are listed, as sequenced in a study of blood T cell repertoires in COVID-19. TCRdb keeps only in-frame clones here, not all; method: immunoSEQ multiplex PCR. The sample includes 400,000 or so clones, 80% to 90% of them seen just once. The sample consisted of PBMCs or T cells enriched from blood (not recorded which). The origin of the receptors is a man between 25 and 39 years old who had recovered from COVID-19.

The CDR3 coding sequence is TGTGCCAGCACACGCCGCCTCGGGACACTACATGCTGGGGCCAACGTCCTGACTTTC. It yields the protein CASTRRLGTLHAGANVLTF. This chain uses TRBV13 with TRBJ2-6, with D possibly matching TRBD1 (6 bases). Trimming shortened V by 7 bases and J by 2 bases, and 24 bases separated the two germline ends. The CDR3 loop spans 19 amino acids. The germline gives CDR1 PRHDT, CDR2 FYEKMQ (reference sequence).

The J gene is TRBJ2-3, the V gene TRBV11-2, with D maybe TRBD2 (6 bases). There are 15 residues in the CDR3. V lost 5 bases, J lost 2 bases, and 14 bases lay in between. Germline values: CDR1 SGHAT, CDR2 FQNNGV. CDR3 residues: CASSPVSGLTDTQYF. DNA for the CDR3: TGTGCCAGCAGCCCCGTTAGCGGCCTCACAGATACGCAGTATTTT.

The CDR3 loop is CASSQDSLVASSSYEQYF. The CDR3 DNA reads TGCGCCAGCAGCCAAGACTCGCTGGTGGCTAGCAGCTCCTACGAGCAGTACTTC. The chain employs TRBV4-1 and TRBJ2-7; weak D call: TRBD2 (5 bases). CDR1 is MGHRA, CDR2 YSYEKL, per germline. The CDR3 is made up of 18 amino acids. The V end was cut by 0 bases, the J end by 0 bases, with 18 bases between.

This chain links TRBV5-1 with TRBJ1-5; the D gene is possibly TRBD1 (5 bases). V dropped 1 base and J dropped 5 bases, with 7 bases sitting between them. Germline V lookup: CDR1 SGHRS, CDR2 YFSETQ. The CDR3 is made up of 13 amino acids. CDR3 bases: TGCGCCAGCAGCTTGACGGGGGATCAGCCCCAGCATTTT. Its protein product is CASSLTGDQPQHF.

The chain employs TRBV6-5 and TRBJ1-6, with TRBD1 matching over 8 bases. V gave up 7 bases and J gave up 7 bases; unmatched junction bases: 6. Looked up from germline, CDR1 is MNHEY and CDR2 is SVGAGI. CDR3 length: 14 amino acids. CDR3: CASNTGGGNSPLHF. As DNA, the CDR3 is TGTGCCAGCAACACAGGGGGTGGCAATTCACCCCTCCACTTT.

The chain uses TRBV6-4 and TRBJ2-7, with 7 nucleotides matching TRBD2. Germline trimming cut 7 bases from V and 0 bases from J; bases unmatched to any gene: 6. CDR3 length: 14 residues. Germline lookup yields CDR1 MRHNA and CDR2 SNTAGT. Written as DNA, the CDR3 is TGTGCCAGCAAGGCGGGAGAGAGCTCCTACGAGCAGTACTTC. It specifies CASKAGESSYEQYF.

The genes are TRBV5-5 and TRBJ2-1, with TRBD2 identical over 10 bases. V lost 1 base to trimming and J lost 6 bases; unmatched junction nucleotides: 4. Germline V lookup: CDR1 SGHKS, CDR2 YYEKEE (reference sequence). The CDR3 length is 15 residues. CDR3 sequence (DNA): TGTGCCAGCAGCTTGCTAGCGGGAGTACGCAATGAGCAGTTCTTC. Protein sequence: CASSLLAGVRNEQFF.

The chain employs TRBV3-1 (or the pseudogene TRBV3-2) and TRBJ1-5; tentative D call: TRBD1 (6 bases). Germline V gene sequence: CDR1 LGHDT, CDR2 YNNKEL (reference sequence). V was trimmed by 5 bases and J by 0 bases, leaving 11 bases between them. The length of the CDR3 is 15 residues. CDR3 protein: CASSEDSNSNQPQHF. Written as DNA, the CDR3 is TGTGCCAGCAGCGAGGACAGTAATAGCAATCAGCCCCAGCATTTT.

V usage is TRBV7-2 and J usage is TRBJ2-2, with D perhaps matching TRBD2 (5 bases). This CDR3 is 14 amino acids long. Germline V lookup: CDR1 SGHTA, CDR2 FQGNSA. V was shortened by 5 bases and J by 7 bases, with 14 bases between the two germline ends. For the CDR3, the DNA is TGTGCCAGCAGCAGTAGCGAGCATGGCGGGGAGCTGTTTTTT. Its translation is CASSSSEHGGELFF.

The V call is TRBV5-6, the J call TRBJ1-2, with D perhaps matching TRBD1 (6 bases). The V end was cut by 0 bases, the J end by 4 bases, with 16 bases between. This CDR3 has 16 residues. The germline V gene encodes CDR1 SGHDT and CDR2 YYEEEE. DNA of the CDR3: TGTGCCAGCAGCTTGGGGACAGTTGCATCTATCTATGGCTACACCTTC. This gives the protein CASSLGTVASIYGYTF.

The V gene is TRBV9, the J gene TRBJ2-2; 12 bases are a match to TRBD2. The V gene end was trimmed by 3 bases and the J gene end by 0 bases; junction bases not matched to a gene: 9. This CDR3 contains 19 residues. CDR1 and CDR2 from the germline V gene are SGDLS and YYNGEE. The CDR3 DNA sequence: TGTGCCAGCAGCGGACCGGGACTAGCGGGTTCCCCGAACACCGGGGAGCTGTTTTTT. This codes for CASSGPGLAGSPNTGELFF.

The V and J genes are TRBV5-1 and TRBJ2-5, with a possible D match to TRBD1 (6 bases). CDR3 length: 16 amino acids. V was trimmed by 0 bases and J by 2 bases, leaving 14 bases between them. Germline V gene data show CDR1 as SGHRS and CDR2 as YFSETQ. The CDR3 bases are TGCGCCAGCAGCTTGGCTGGGACACCGACACAAGAGACCCAGTACTTC. The encoded protein is CASSLAGTPTQETQYF.

The gene calls are TRBV7-9 and TRBJ1-3; no clear D. The germline V and J ends were trimmed by 4 bases and 7 bases, with 8 bases remaining between them. CDR1 is SEHNR, CDR2 FQNEAQ, per germline (reference sequence). This CDR3 is built from 12 residues. The DNA for the CDR3 is TGTGCCAGCAGCTACCGTCAGAACACCATATATTTT. Its protein product is CASSYRQNTIYF.